This T cell receptor beta chain was profiled in a study of cytomegalovirus exposure and HLA in healthy donors. Overall study context: Falling in the Caucasian-associated ancestry cluster were about 80% of 350 to 400 genotyped donors.

V lost 5 bases to trimming and J lost 7 bases; unmatched junction nucleotides: 12. This CDR3 comprises 15 residues. Germline lookup yields CDR1 MNHNY and CDR2 SVGAGI (reference sequence). Each donor was nominally healthy when sampled (though unrecorded immune exposures were likely). The PCR had 60 Vbeta and 13 Jbeta primers. Assay used: immunoSEQ multiplex PCR; TCRdb lists only in-frame clones, some missing. The table has roughly 200,000 clones, 82% seen once; the top ten hold 0.5% to 0.55%. V and J are TRBV6-6 and TRBJ2-7, with 9 nucleotides matching TRBD1. Sequenced sample: PBMCs. This TCR derives from a woman aged 50 to 60 in good health and CMV-seronegative. The CDR3 coding sequence is TGTGCCAGCAGTAAGGAGGCGGACAGGGGCTTGGAGCAGTACTTC. Translation gives CASSKEADRGLEQYF.